This T cell receptor (beta chain) was recorded in a study of T-cell reconstitution after alpha-beta-depleted transplantation in children. A remark on this clonotype: The conserved phenylalanine or tryptophan is not found at the CDR3 terminus, so this likely reflects a read error.

V dropped 5 bases and J dropped 3 bases, with 11 bases sitting between them. The CDR3 contains 14 residues. The germline V gene encodes CDR1 SGHAT and CDR2 FQNNGV. For TCRbeta, the library was prepared with unique molecular identifiers. Each CDR3 protein is one row after TCRdb ran MiXCR on the PCR reads. This sample carries a few hundred thousand distinct CDR3 sequences, around a tenth of them seen once, and the ten largest clones take 2.4%. V usage is TRBV11-2 and J usage is TRBJ2-1, with D possibly TRBD2 on 6 matching bases. Here the sequenced sample was PBMCs from the stem cell graft donor, taken from the stem cell graft. The TCR sequence derives from a human donor who donated a stem cell graft to a child with acute lymphoblastic leukemia. CDR3 in amino acids: CASSRDSNYNEQFL. In DNA, the CDR3 is TGTGCCAGCAGCCGGGACTCGAACTACAATGAGCAGTTCTTG.